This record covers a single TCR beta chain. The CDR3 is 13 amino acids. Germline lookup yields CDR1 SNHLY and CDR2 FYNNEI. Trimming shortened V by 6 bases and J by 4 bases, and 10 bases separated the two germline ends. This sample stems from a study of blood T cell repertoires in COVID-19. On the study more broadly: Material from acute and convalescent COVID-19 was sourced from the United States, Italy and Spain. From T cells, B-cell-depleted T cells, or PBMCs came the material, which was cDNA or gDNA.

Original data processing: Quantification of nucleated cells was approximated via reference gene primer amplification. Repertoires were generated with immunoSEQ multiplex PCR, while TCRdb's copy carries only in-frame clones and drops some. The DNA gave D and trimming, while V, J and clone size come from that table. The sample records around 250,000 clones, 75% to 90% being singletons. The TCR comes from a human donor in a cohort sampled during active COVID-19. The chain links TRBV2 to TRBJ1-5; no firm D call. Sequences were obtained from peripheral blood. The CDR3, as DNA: TGTGCCAGCAGCCGGGAGCCTAATCAGCCCCAGCATTTT. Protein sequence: CASSREPNQPQHF.